These 25 T cell receptor beta chains were all obtained from the same sample, sequenced in a study of shared clonotypes between healthy human individuals. Only CD45RO-negative cells positively selected for CCR7 counted as naive CD8 cells, so terminally differentiated effector memory CD45RA+ cells were excluded. Assay used: immunoSEQ multiplex PCR; TCRdb lists only in-frame clones, some missing. The repertoire has hundreds of thousands of clones, 90% to 97% of them found once; the top ten carry approximately 0.12%. The sample was naive CD8+ T cells sorted from blood. Receptor source: a woman in her twenties or thirties in good health.

V and J are TRBV6-5 and TRBJ2-7; D may be TRBD2 (6 bases). The CDR3 runs to 13 residues. V was shortened by 5 bases and J by 6 bases, with 14 bases between the two germline ends. Per the germline V gene, CDR1 is MNHEY and CDR2 is SVGAGI. The CDR3 DNA reads TGTGCCAGCAGTGCGGGAACTTGGGGCGAGCAGTACTTC. This sequence encodes CASSAGTWGEQYF.

The chain uses TRBV10-1 and TRBJ2-1; D remains unclear. CDR1 and CDR2 from the germline V gene are WNHNN and SYGVQD (reference sequence). The CDR3 runs 16 residues. Trimming cost V 2 bases and J 0 bases, with 11 bases left between them. CDR3 residues: CASSEVWESSYNEQFF. CDR3 DNA: TGCGCCAGCAGTGAGGTTTGGGAAAGCTCCTACAATGAGCAGTTCTTC.

The V and J genes are TRBV7-8 and TRBJ2-7; either TRBD1 or TRBD2 may fit D (5 bases each). CDR1 and CDR2 (germline): SGHVS, FQNEAQ. Trimming stripped 1 base from V and 6 bases from J, with 13 bases between. This CDR3 has 14 amino acids. CDR3 nucleotides: TGTGCCAGCAGCTTAGAAGGCAGGGAGACCGAGCAGTACTTC. Protein: CASSLEGRETEQYF.

This chain connects TRBV7-9 to TRBJ2-1; 7 positions match TRBD1. V was clipped by 5 bases and J by 2 bases; unmatched bases: 9. The CDR3 is made up of 16 amino acids. CDR1 and CDR2 (germline): SEHNR, FQNEAQ (reference sequence). The CDR3 region has the DNA TGTGCCAGCAGCATAAAGACAGGGAGTGCCTACAATGAGCAGTTCTTC. Its protein is CASSIKTGSAYNEQFF.

The chain carries TRBV7-2 and TRBJ2-7; maybe TRBD1 (6 bases). V was pared by 4 bases and J by 3 bases, with 22 bases between. The CDR3 consists of 17 residues. Germline loops: CDR1 SGHTA, CDR2 FQGNSA. DNA of the CDR3: TGTGCCAGCAGCTCACAGGGTTGGTCCCCACTCGACTACGAGCAGTACTTC. Amino acids: CASSSQGWSPLDYEQYF.

The CDR3 DNA reads as TGTGCCAGCAGCCAGAAGGGACTAGCGGCGGGCTACGAGCAGTACTTC. This codes for CASSQKGLAAGYEQYF. The chain links TRBV28 to TRBJ2-7; 11 bases agree with TRBD2. The V gene's germline CDR1 is MDHEN and CDR2 SYDVKM. The CDR3 is made up of 16 amino acids. V trimming: 6 bases; J trimming: 3 bases; junction bases outside the gene matches: 10.

The count of this clone is one. The rearrangement links TRBV7-3 to TRBJ2-1; D ambiguous. Between the trimmed V and J ends, which lost 1 base and 5 bases, there was a span of 6 bases. The CDR3 covers 13 residues. Germline lookup yields CDR1 SGHTA and CDR2 FQGTGA. This CDR3 reads CASSLRLNNEQFF. DNA of the CDR3: TGTGCCAGCAGCTTAAGACTGAACAATGAGCAGTTCTTC.

V and J are TRBV4-2 and TRBJ2-1; 8 positions match TRBD2. From germline, CDR1 is LGHNA and CDR2 YNFKEQ. The J segment lost 2 bases and the V segment lost 0 bases, leaving 12 bases of the junction unmatched. CDR3 length: 19 residues. The CDR3 reads CASSQDHPLAGKAYNEQFF. CDR3 DNA sequence: TGTGCCAGCAGCCAAGATCACCCTTTAGCGGGGAAGGCCTACAATGAGCAGTTCTTC.

The gene calls are TRBV5-1 and TRBJ2-7, with TRBD1 identical over 9 bases. This CDR3 comprises 16 residues. Germline CDR1 SGHRS, CDR2 YFSETQ. V gave up 2 bases and J gave up 7 bases; unmatched junction bases: 13. CDR3 in amino acids: CASSLATTGGAGEQYF. DNA of the CDR3: TGCGCCAGCAGCTTAGCCACCACAGGGGGCGCGGGGGAGCAGTACTTC.

The rearrangement links TRBV29-1 to TRBJ2-5; unclear D gene. The V gene lost 6 bases and the J gene lost 3 bases, with 17 bases spanning the gap. Germline CDR1 and CDR2: SQVTM and ANQGSEA. The CDR3 is made up of 14 amino acids. Here the CDR3 reads CSVLWSNTEETQYF. The CDR3 DNA is TGCAGCGTCCTGTGGAGTAACACTGAAGAGACCCAGTACTTC.

CDR3 loop: CASSFITSGSWTGELFF. The CDR3 DNA is TGTGCCAGCAGCTTTATAACTAGCGGGAGCTGGACCGGGGAGCTGTTTTTT. The chain has TRBV5-4 and TRBJ2-2; 11 bases fit TRBD2. CDR1 is SGHNT and CDR2 is YYREEE in the germline V gene (reference sequence). Unmatched junction bases numbered 8, after V lost 2 bases and J lost 5 bases. There are 17 residues in the CDR3.

The DNA of the CDR3 is TGTGCCAGCGGCTCTTTGACGAGGGCCACCGGGGAGCTGTTTTTT. Protein product: CASGSLTRATGELFF. The V call is TRBV13, the J call TRBJ2-2; a weak D match, TRBD2 (5 bases). This CDR3 is built from 15 residues. Trimming removed 8 bases from V and 4 bases from J, with 17 bases in between. Germline values: CDR1 PRHDT, CDR2 FYEKMQ (reference sequence).

The gene calls are TRBV19 and TRBJ1-3; D is unresolved. The CDR3 extends over 14 amino acids. V was shortened by 3 bases and J by 0 bases, with 6 bases between the two germline ends. Germline V gives CDR1 LNHDA, CDR2 SQIVND (reference sequence). The CDR3 bases are TGTGCCAGTAGTATCTTAAACTCTGGAAACACCATATATTTT. Protein sequence: CASSILNSGNTIYF.

This clone was seen a single time. The chain employs TRBV21-1 and TRBJ2-7. TRBV21-1 is shown as a pseudogene. This CDR3 contains 15 residues. The chain's CDR3 is CASSKCGIQTYEQYF. CDR3 nucleotides: TGTGCCAGCAGCAAATGTGGTATCCAAACCTACGAGCAGTACTTC.

This chain connects TRBV28 to TRBJ2-7, with 8 bases aligning to TRBD2. The CDR3 runs to 15 residues. Germline V lookup: CDR1 MDHEN, CDR2 SYDVKM. Germline trimming cut 7 bases from V and 0 bases from J; bases unmatched to any gene: 8. The DNA of the CDR3 is TGTGCCAGCACAAGCGGGAGTCCCCTCTCCTACGAGCAGTACTTC. Translated: CASTSGSPLSYEQYF.

J is TRBJ2-3 and V is TRBV7-8; D call uncertain. Looked up from germline, CDR1 is SGHVS and CDR2 is FQNEAQ. The CDR3 has 16 amino acids. The V end was cut by 4 bases, the J end by 4 bases, with 18 bases between. DNA of the CDR3: TGTGCCAGCAGCTCTACCGGCACCGGGTTCGCAGATACGCAGTATTTT. Its protein is CASSSTGTGFADTQYF.

V gene TRBV28 combines with J gene TRBJ2-1; the D is unclear. Per the germline V gene, CDR1 is MDHEN and CDR2 is SYDVKM. CDR3 size: 14 residues. Between the trimmed V and J ends, which lost 9 bases and 1 base, there was a span of 13 bases. The CDR3 DNA is TGTGCCAGTTTAGCCGACGTTTCCTACAATGAGCAGTTCTTC. Its translation: CASLADVSYNEQFF.

The chain recombines TRBV5-1 with TRBJ2-3, with D possibly being TRBD2 (5 bases). Per the germline V gene, CDR1 is SGHRS and CDR2 is YFSETQ. This CDR3 is 18 amino acids long. V lost 0 bases and J 4 bases, leaving 21 bases between the germline ends. As DNA, the CDR3 is TGCGCCAGCAGCTTGGTAGCTCGGCGGGCCCTTGAGCCAGATACGCAGTATTTT. Protein: CASSLVARRALEPDTQYF.

This sequence joins TRBV4-1 and TRBJ2-1, with 11 bases aligning to TRBD2. The CDR3 runs to 15 residues. Per the germline V gene, CDR1 is MGHRA and CDR2 is YSYEKL. After removal of 3 bases from V and 8 bases from J, the junction contained 6 bases not matched to a gene. CDR3 sequence: CASSQIAGGPHEQFF. The DNA of the CDR3 is TGCGCCAGCAGCCAGATAGCGGGAGGGCCTCATGAGCAGTTCTTC.

The CDR3 DNA reads as TGTGCCAGCAGCCAGAGACAGGGGGCGCGGGACATTCAGTACTTC. Its translation is CASSQRQGARDIQYF. This sequence joins TRBV7-6 and TRBJ2-4; 10 bases are a match to TRBD1. Trimming cost V 5 bases and J 8 bases; bases outside gene matches: 9. This CDR3 contains 15 residues. Germline V gene data show CDR1 as SGHVS and CDR2 as FNYEAQ.

This chain joins TRBV9 and TRBJ2-7; D ambiguous. Trimming removed 0 bases from V and 0 bases from J, with 7 bases in between. Per germline, CDR1 SGDLS and CDR2 YYNGEE. This CDR3 is built from 14 residues. The DNA of the CDR3 is TGTGCCAGCAGCGTAGAGGGTGCCTCCTACGAGCAGTACTTC. Protein product: CASSVEGASYEQYF.

The CDR3 spells CASSRIRDREQYF. CDR3 DNA sequence: TGTGCCAGCAGTCGGATCAGGGATCGCGAGCAGTACTTC. The chain has TRBV7-9 and TRBJ2-7; TRBD1 might be the D (5 bases). The germline V and J ends were trimmed by 6 bases and 6 bases, with 15 bases remaining between them. Germline V gene lookup returns CDR1 SEHNR and CDR2 FQNEAQ (reference sequence). CDR3 length: 13 residues.

This rearrangement joins TRBV19 to TRBJ2-1, with D perhaps TRBD2 (5 bases). The CDR3 contains 17 residues. Germline V CDR1 and CDR2: LNHDA, SQIVND (reference sequence). Deletions cut 2 bases from V and 2 bases from J, with 16 bases between. Here the CDR3 reads CASSIRSPSRAYNEQFF. The CDR3 DNA is TGTGCCAGTAGTATAAGGTCCCCCTCGCGGGCCTACAATGAGCAGTTCTTC.

The V call is TRBV11-2, the J call TRBJ2-1; D remains unclear. Germline CDR1 is SGHAT and CDR2 is FQNNGV. The V gene lost 5 bases and the J gene lost 3 bases, with 8 bases spanning the gap. This CDR3 has 13 residues. The CDR3 is CASSDHNYNEQFF. CDR3 nucleotide sequence: TGTGCCAGCAGCGACCACAACTACAATGAGCAGTTCTTC.

This rearrangement joins TRBV19 to TRBJ2-5; 9 nucleotides line up with TRBD2. V gave up 3 bases and J gave up 3 bases; unmatched junction bases: 8. CDR3 size: 16 residues. The germline V gene encodes CDR1 LNHDA and CDR2 SQIVND (reference sequence). The CDR3 nucleotides are TGTGCCAGTAGTATCGCTGAACTAGCGGGTAAAGAGACCCAGTACTTC. Amino acid sequence: CASSIAELAGKETQYF.